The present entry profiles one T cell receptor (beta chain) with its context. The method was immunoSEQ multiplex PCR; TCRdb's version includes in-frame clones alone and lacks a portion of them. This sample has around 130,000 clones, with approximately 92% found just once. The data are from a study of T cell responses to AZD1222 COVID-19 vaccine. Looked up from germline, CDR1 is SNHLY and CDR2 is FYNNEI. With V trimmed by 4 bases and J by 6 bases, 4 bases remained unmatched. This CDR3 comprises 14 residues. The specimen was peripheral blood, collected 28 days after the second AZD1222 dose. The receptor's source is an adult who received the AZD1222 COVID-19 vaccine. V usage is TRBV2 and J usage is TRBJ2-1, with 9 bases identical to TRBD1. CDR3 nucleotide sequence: TGTGCCAGCAGTGGGACAGGGGTCGTCAATGAGCAGTTCTTC. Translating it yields CASSGTGVVNEQFF.